This record concerns one T cell receptor beta chain sequence. This sample stems from a study of blood T cell repertoires in COVID-19. The germline gives CDR1 SQVTM, CDR2 ANQGSEA. V shed 1 base and J 5 bases; nucleotides not matched to a gene: 2. The CDR3 has 13 amino acids. Original analysis: Estimation of nucleated cell counts was performed using reference gene primer amplification. Assay used: immunoSEQ multiplex PCR; TCRdb lists only in-frame clones, some missing. V and J calls and clone size are those listed in that table; D and trimming were worked out from the DNA. The table has 180,000 or so clones, more than 70% seen once.

The sequence was collected from a young man with active or convalescent COVID-19. The chain joins TRBV29-1 to TRBJ1-2, with TRBD1 identical over 9 bases. The specimen was peripheral blood. CDR3 residues: CSVEGGQGYGYTF. DNA of the CDR3: TGCAGCGTTGAAGGGGGACAGGGATATGGCTACACCTTC. The whole variable domain, filled in from reference TRBV29-1 and TRBJ1-2, reads SAVISQKPSRDICQRGTSLTIQCQVDSQVTMMFWYRQQPGQSLTLIATANQGSEATYESGFVIDKFPISRPNLTFSTLTVSNMSPEDSSIYLCSVEGGQGYGYTFGSGTRLTVV.